At least ten counts were recorded for the clone carrying this T cell receptor beta chain. Its specificity is not known. RNA transcripts gave rise to amplified TCR beta CDR3 regions. Carried out on the TCR CDR3, a first-round RT-PCR used the HTBI primer set. TCRdb processed the multiplex PCR reads anew with MiXCR; each CDR3 protein has one entry. Of around 350,000 distinct CDR3 sequences in the sample, approximately 13% were seen once. The data were taken from a study of T cells in Graves' hyperthyroidism and ophthalmopathy. Study observations and caveats: The authors' 13 V-J model separated ophthalmopathy from stable hyperthyroidism.

Germline V lookup: CDR1 DFQATT, CDR2 SNEGSKA (reference sequence). This CDR3 is built from 13 residues. Trimming removed 3 bases at V and 3 bases at J, with 10 bases between. J is TRBJ2-3 and V is TRBV20-1; D is possibly TRBD2 (5 bases). The sequenced material came from blood. The source is a woman aged 18 to 35 with Graves' hyperthyroidism. CDR3: CSASERKTDTQYF. The CDR3 DNA follows: TGCAGTGCTAGTGAGCGGAAAACAGATACGCAGTATTTT.